A selection of T cell receptor beta chains follows, all from one sample in a study of shared clonotypes between healthy human individuals. Profiling relied on immunoSEQ multiplex PCR, and the TCRdb table lists in-frame clones only, not all of them. The data show approximately 2.1 million clones, with roughly 93% seen just once and 0.39% held by the top ten. Input material: naive CD4+ T cells from PBMCs. These receptors came from a man younger than 35 in good health. Some clones in this sample may be carry-over from other donors' samples. CDR3s include the opening cysteine and the closing phenylalanine or tryptophan. A D gene is named only where the DNA matches it firmly. Clone size is not always given. Where it is, it says once, few, many or a class for expanded clones.

V	D	size	J	DNA	CDR3
TRBV15	-	once	TRBJ2-3	TGTGCCACCAGCAGAGATCGTTGGGGGACAGATACGCAGTATTTT	CATSRDRWGTDTQYF
TRBV6-5	-	-	TRBJ2-2	TGTGCCAGCAGTTACTCGGGGTCGGACGGGGAGCTGTTTTTT	CASSYSGSDGELFF
TRBV28	-	once	TRBJ2-1	TGTGCCAGCAGTCCCCACTCCGGGACTGGCGAGTTCTTC	CASSPHSGTGEFF
TRBV7-9	TRBD1	-	TRBJ1-1	TGTGCCAGCAGCTTTTCTTTAGGGACAGGCCTGAACACTGAAGCTTTCTTT	CASSFSLGTGLNTEAFF
TRBV18	TRBD1	-	TRBJ1-4	TGTGCCAGCTCACCACCGACAGGGGCGGGTGAAAAACTGTTTTTT	CASSPPTGAGEKLFF
TRBV5-1	TRBD2	once	TRBJ2-5	TGCGCCAGCAGCCCTCCCCTAGCGGGGCAAGAGACCCAGTACTTC	CASSPPLAGQETQYF
TRBV29-1	-	-	TRBJ2-7	TGCAGCGTTGGGATAGGGGCCGAGCAGTACTTC	CSVGIGAEQYF
TRBV5-1	TRBD1	-	TRBJ1-4	TGCGCCAGCAGCTTGGGACAGGGTAGAAATGAAAAACTGTTTTTT	CASSLGQGRNEKLFF
TRBV5-1	-	-	TRBJ2-6	TGCGCCAGCAGCTTGGCCTTGTCCTCTGGGGCCAACGTCCTGACTTTC	CASSLALSSGANVLTF
TRBV7-3	-	-	TRBJ2-2	TGTGCCAGCAGCTTAAAGGCAGGCACCGGGGAGCTGTTTTTT	CASSLKAGTGELFF
TRBV4-2	TRBD2	once	TRBJ2-1	TGTGCCAGCAGCCAAGCGGGAGGCCCACACAATGAGCAGTTCTTC	CASSQAGGPHNEQFF
TRBV5-6	-	-	TRBJ1-6	TGTGCCAGCAGCGAAGACCTAAATAATTCACCCCTCCACTTT	CASSEDLNNSPLHF
TRBV6-5	-	-	TRBJ2-7	TGTGCCAGCGGACCTAACTCCTACGAGCAGTACTTC	CASGPNSYEQYF
TRBV30	TRBD2	-	TRBJ2-1	TGTGCCTGGAGGATACTAGCGATAGGCGAGCAGTTCTTC	CAWRILAIGEQFF
TRBV6-6	-	-	TRBJ2-5	TGTGCCAGCAGTTACTCGGGGCCAGGGGGGTTGACCCAGTACTTC	CASSYSGPGGLTQYF
TRBV27	TRBD1	-	TRBJ1-2	TGTGCCAGCAGTCCAAACAGGGGCTCGGATGGCTACACCTTC	CASSPNRGSDGYTF
TRBV19	TRBD1	-	TRBJ2-3	TGTGCCAGTAGTATCCCCGACAGGGTTAAGGATACGCAGTATTTT	CASSIPDRVKDTQYF
TRBV5-4	TRBD1	-	TRBJ2-5	TGTGCCAGCAGCTCGACAGGGTTAGGGGAGACCCAGTACTTC	CASSSTGLGETQYF
TRBV29-1	TRBD1	-	TRBJ2-7	TGCAGCGTTTCTAGACAGGGGGCTAAAAACGAGCAGTACTTC	CSVSRQGAKNEQYF
TRBV28	-	once	TRBJ2-7	TGTGCCAGCAAAGCCGGCCCCTACTACGAGCAGTACTTC	CASKAGPYYEQYF
TRBV5-1	-	-	TRBJ1-1	TGCGCCAGCACCTTGTCCGGGACCCCTTCCATGAACACTGAAGCTTTCTTT	CASTLSGTPSMNTEAFF
TRBV2	TRBD1	once	TRBJ1-5	TGTGCCAGCAGTCGTTCGGGACAGGGAACTTATAGCAATCAGCCCCAGCATTTT	CASSRSGQGTYSNQPQHF
TRBV7-6	TRBD2	-	TRBJ2-1	TGTGCCAGCAGCCCGGGGGCGGGAGGTGGCAATGAGCAGTTCTTC	CASSPGAGGGNEQFF
TRBV2	-	-	TRBJ2-3	TGTGCCAGCAGTGAACTTGCAGATACGCAGTATTTT	CASSELADTQYF
TRBV7-2	-	-	TRBJ2-4	TGTGCCAGCAGTCGTAGTGGTGCCAAAAACATTCAGTACTTC	CASSRSGAKNIQYF
TRBV4-2	-	-	TRBJ1-4	TGTGCCAGCAGCCAGGGGCAGCCGCTTGAAAAACTGTTTTTT	CASSQGQPLEKLFF
TRBV5-1	-	-	TRBJ2-5	TGCGCCAGCAGCCCAGCACGGGGGTTGGGAGAGACCCAGTACTTC	CASSPARGLGETQYF
TRBV5-8	-	-	TRBJ1-2	TGTGCCAGCAGCCGGGCGGCCGGACGGCTGGACTATGGCTACACCTTC	CASSRAAGRLDYGYTF
TRBV5-5	-	-	TRBJ1-1	TGTGCCAGCAGCCCTAAGGGGGGGAACACTGAAGCTTTCTTT	CASSPKGGNTEAFF
TRBV6-5	TRBD1	-	TRBJ1-1	TGTGCCAGCAGTTACTCCGGGACAGGGTTTGCTTTCTTT	CASSYSGTGFAFF
TRBV7-3	-	-	TRBJ2-1	TGTGCCAGCAGCCGAGGTCTTAGCTGGGGTGATGAGCAGTTCTTC	CASSRGLSWGDEQFF
TRBV28	-	-	TRBJ1-1	TGTGCCAGCAGCCGAGACAGGATCAACACTGAAGCTTTCTTT	CASSRDRINTEAFF
TRBV5-4	-	-	TRBJ1-1	TGTGCCAGCAGCCCCCCGACAGGTAGGGCTGAAGCTTTCTTT	CASSPPTGRAEAFF
TRBV5-1	TRBD1	-	TRBJ1-5	TGCGCCAGCAGCTTTTCCCCGACAGGGGTCGGCAATCAGCCCCAGCATTTT	CASSFSPTGVGNQPQHF
TRBV7-9	-	-	TRBJ1-2	TGTGCCAGCAGCTCTTCGGGAAGTCCCTATGGCTACACCTTC	CASSSSGSPYGYTF
TRBV7-2	-	-	TRBJ1-2	TGTGCCAGCAGCTTAGTGGCCGGGAATAACTATGGCTACACCTTC	CASSLVAGNNYGYTF
TRBV11-2	-	-	TRBJ2-1	TGTGCCAGCAGCTTAGATCAGTTAGGTGGACTAATCTTCTTC	CASSLDQLGGLIFF
TRBV28	-	-	TRBJ1-2	TGTGCCAGCAGTTTAGGGCAGGGTTTTCGGGGCTACACCTTC	CASSLGQGFRGYTF
TRBV29-1	TRBD2	-	TRBJ2-2	TGCAGCGTAGCTACCGGGACTAGCGTCGGCGGGGAGCTGTTTTTT	CSVATGTSVGGELFF
TRBV6-1	-	-	TRBJ2-5	TGTGCCAGCAATGAGTTGGAGACCCAGTACTTC	CASNELETQYF
TRBV28	-	-	TRBJ1-5	TGTGCCAGCAGTTCCACGACAGTTAGCAATCAGCCCCAGCATTTT	CASSSTTVSNQPQHF
TRBV18	-	-	TRBJ1-5	TGTGCCAGCTCCCAGGGGTTTAGTCAGCCCCAGCATTTT	CASSQGFSQPQHF
TRBV11-2	TRBD1	-	TRBJ2-7	TGTGCCAGCAGCCGCCTCCAGGGGGTAGCCGAGCAGTACTTC	CASSRLQGVAEQYF
TRBV27	-	-	TRBJ1-5	TGTGCCAGCAGTTCGGGAGAAACTAGCAATCAGCCCCAGCATTTT	CASSSGETSNQPQHF
TRBV6-6	-	-	TRBJ1-5	TGTGCCAGCAAAGGGACCCTTTTGGGCAATCAGCCCCAGCATTTT	CASKGTLLGNQPQHF
TRBV6-1	TRBD2	-	TRBJ2-5	TGTGCCAGCAAGATCGGACTAGCGGAAGAGACCCAGTACTTC	CASKIGLAEETQYF
TRBV7-2	-	once	TRBJ2-3	TGTGCCAGCAGCTCTCTCACTACCCAGAGTGCGCAGTATTTT	CASSSLTTQSAQYF
TRBV18	-	once	TRBJ2-7	TGTGCCAGCTCACTAGGACAGCTCTACGAGCAGTACTTC	CASSLGQLYEQYF
TRBV30	-	-	TRBJ2-1	TGTGCCTGGAGTACAACTGAGCAGTTCTTC	CAWSTTEQFF
TRBV12-2	-	-	TRBJ2-3	TGTGCAAGTCGCACCGGGACTAGCGGCCTTGAGAGGACAGATACGCAGTATTTT	CASRTGTSGLERTDTQYF
TRBV5-1	-	-	TRBJ2-1	TGCGCCAGCAGCTCCCGACCCGCGCCGTACAATGAGCAGTTCTTC	CASSSRPAPYNEQFF
TRBV6-1	TRBD1	-	TRBJ2-7	TGTGCCAGCACCCGGACAGGGGATCGGTACGAGCAGTACTTC	CASTRTGDRYEQYF
TRBV7-2	TRBD2	-	TRBJ2-3	TGTGCCAGCAGACGAAGGACTAGCTTTAGCACAGATACGCAGTATTTT	CASRRRTSFSTDTQYF
TRBV5-6	TRBD2	-	TRBJ2-7	TGTGCCAGCAGTCTAGGCACTAGCGGGAGGGATCCCCACGAGCAGTACTTC	CASSLGTSGRDPHEQYF
TRBV7-3	-	-	TRBJ2-6	TGTGCCAGCAGCCCCCCTGCCGGGGCCAACGTCCTGACTTTC	CASSPPAGANVLTF
TRBV28	TRBD1	-	TRBJ1-1	TGTGCCAGCAGTTTAGGACAGGGCGTCGCTGAAGCTTTCTTT	CASSLGQGVAEAFF
TRBV11-2	TRBD1	-	TRBJ2-4	TGTGCCAGCAGCTTAGATAGGACAGGGGGCGTGTATAGGAACATTCAGTACTTC	CASSLDRTGGVYRNIQYF
TRBV9	TRBD2	once	TRBJ2-7	TGTGCCAGCAGCCCCCGGACTAGCGGGAGAACCGAGCAGTACTTC	CASSPRTSGRTEQYF
TRBV6-5	-	-	TRBJ1-1	TGTGCCAGCAGTTACTCGACCAGTAACACTGAAGCTTTCTTT	CASSYSTSNTEAFF
TRBV5-1	TRBD2	-	TRBJ2-7	TGCGCCAGCAGCTTGGTAGTAGCGGGAGCCGAGCAGTACTTC	CASSLVVAGAEQYF